Each of the 29 T cell receptor beta chains below was sequenced from the same sample in a study of T cells after yellow fever vaccination. TCRdb re-called the 5' RACE reads with MiXCR, one entry per CDR3 protein. The sample lists some 600,000 distinct CDR3 sequences; roughly an eighth were seen once. Sequenced material: PBMCs, taken on the day of the yellow fever booster vaccination. These TCRs come from a man younger than 45 who received the YFV17D yellow fever vaccine.

This clonotype was seen at least ten times. The rearrangement uses TRBV30 and TRBJ2-3; D gene uncertain. The germline CDR1 and CDR2 sequences are GTSNPN and SVGIG (reference sequence). The CDR3 is 14 amino acids. The V gene lost 4 bases and the J gene lost 4 bases, with 15 bases spanning the gap. The CDR3 loop reads CAWTIQIGADTQYF. In nucleotides, the CDR3 is TGTGCCTGGACCATCCAGATCGGCGCAGATACGCAGTATTTT.

This clonotype was observed a few times. The CDR3 DNA sequence: TGCGCCAGCAGGGTAGGAAACAATGAGCAGTTCTTC. This gives the protein CASRVGNNEQFF. The gene calls are TRBV5-1 and TRBJ2-1; no firm D call. Trimming took off 5 bases at V and 5 bases at J, with 8 bases between the two ends. Germline CDR1 SGHRS, CDR2 YFSETQ. The CDR3 contains 12 residues.

The table lists this clonotype with a few counts. V usage is TRBV23-1 and J usage is TRBJ2-1; the D is unclear. TRBV23-1 is an ORF for which the function is uncertain. Between the trimmed V and J ends, which lost 2 bases and 8 bases, there was a span of 13 bases. This CDR3 comprises 14 residues. CDR3 sequence (DNA): TGCGCCAGCAGTCAACCGGGCCTCCCTCATGAGCAGTTCTTC. Its protein product is CASSQPGLPHEQFF.

The chain combines TRBV6-2 or TRBV6-3 with TRBJ2-7; 8 bases align to TRBD1. The CDR3 runs 16 residues. V lost 7 bases and J lost 7; bases outside the gene matches: 18. Germline loops: CDR1 MNHEY, CDR2 SVGEGT. The CDR3 coding sequence is TGTGCCAGCAACAACCCGGGCATTGGACAGGGAGAAGAGCAGTACTTC. Translation gives CASNNPGIGQGEEQYF.

A single count supports this clonotype. The germline gene is not matched at one end of the junction; a read error may be the cause. This rearrangement joins TRBV20-1 to TRBJ1-4, with 8 nucleotides matching TRBD1. Germline assignment: CDR1 DFQATT and CDR2 SNEGSKA (reference sequence). This CDR3 has 16 amino acids. The CDR3 DNA reads TGCTGTGCTAGTAGCCAGGGGGCCGCAACTAATGAAAAACTGTTTTTT. It encodes CCASSQGAATNEKLFF.

In its sample, this clonotype was seen once. The gene calls are TRBV12-3 or TRBV12-4 and TRBJ2-2; a possible D gene is TRBD1 (5 bases). V was trimmed by 3 bases and J by 3 bases, leaving 11 bases between them. The CDR3 runs to 15 residues. CDR3 amino acids: CASSFIQGYTGELFF. CDR3 sequence (DNA): TGTGCCAGCAGTTTTATCCAGGGCTACACCGGGGAGCTGTTTTTT.

The chain joins TRBV20-1 to TRBJ2-3; no reliable D call. The CDR3 contains 15 residues. Trimming pared 2 bases from V and 6 bases from J, leaving 18 bases between. CDR1 is DFQATT, CDR2 SNEGSKA, per germline (reference sequence). The CDR3 region has the DNA TGCAGTGCTAGAAAATCCGGATTTGGTTTGGATACGCAGTATTTT. Translated: CSARKSGFGLDTQYF.

This clonotype has only a few counts. This chain joins TRBV23-1 and TRBJ2-1; D is tentatively TRBD1 or TRBD2 (5 bases each). TRBV23-1 is marked as an open reading frame, function uncertain. The CDR3 is 15 residues long. The ends were cut back, 4 bases at V and 6 bases at J, with 16 bases in the middle. The CDR3, as DNA: TGCGCCAGCAGTCCCCACTATATAGGGACCAATGAGCAGTTCTTC. The encoded protein is CASSPHYIGTNEQFF.

On this clonotype: Germline is not matched at one junction end, which may reflect a read error. The V gene is TRBV5-1, the J gene TRBJ2-3; 11 nucleotides line up with TRBD2. CDR3 length: 14 residues. Germline V gene sequence: CDR1 SGHRS, CDR2 YFSETQ. The CDR3 sequence is CASTLAGGADTRYF. CDR3 DNA sequence: TGCGCCAGTACTCTAGCGGGAGGAGCCGATACGCGGTATTTT. The complete variable domain, with remaining parts taken from reference TRBV5-1 and TRBJ2-3, reads KAGVTQTPRYLIKTRGQQVTLSCSPISGHRSVSWYQQTPGQGLQFLFEYFSETQRNKGNFPGRFSGRQFSNSRSEMNVSTLELGDSALYLCASTLAGGADTRYFGPGTRLTVL.

CDR3 in DNA: TGCAGTGCTAGAGATGGGCTAGCTTTTGATACGCAGTATTTT. Amino acid sequence: CSARDGLAFDTQYF. The V and J genes are TRBV20-1 and TRBJ2-3; a possible D gene is TRBD2 (5 bases). Germline loops: CDR1 DFQATT, CDR2 SNEGSKA (reference sequence). CDR3 size: 14 residues. Trimming stripped 0 bases from V and 6 bases from J, with 13 bases between.

The rearrangement links TRBV5-4 to TRBJ2-7; D possibly corresponds to TRBD2 (6 bases). This CDR3 is 14 amino acids long. Germline CDR1 is SGHNT and CDR2 is YYREEE (reference sequence). Trimming shortened V by 2 bases and J by 0 bases, and 9 bases separated the two germline ends. The CDR3: CASSFGGISYEQYF. The CDR3 DNA sequence: TGTGCCAGCAGCTTCGGGGGAATCTCCTACGAGCAGTACTTC.

This clonotype was seen more than once but under ten times. CDR3 region: CASGFFGGRGNTGYTF. In DNA form, the CDR3 reads TGTGCTAGTGGTTTCTTTGGGGGCAGGGGAAACACTGGCTACACCTTC. The chain combines TRBV12-5 with TRBJ1-2; D is perhaps TRBD1 (6 bases). The CDR3 runs 16 residues. Germline CDR1 and CDR2: LGHNT and FRNRAP. V was pared by 3 bases and J by 7 bases, with 21 bases between.

This clonotype showed up just a few times. The rearrangement joins TRBV29-1 to TRBJ2-2; 10 positions agree with TRBD1. The CDR3 has 15 amino acids. Germline V gene data show CDR1 as SQVTM and CDR2 as ANQGSEA. Trimming took 3 bases from V and 0 from J; bases not matched to a gene: 1. The CDR3 DNA follows: TGCAGCGTTGATGGACAGGGGGCGAACACCGGGGAGCTGTTTTTT. Protein sequence: CSVDGQGANTGELFF.

V usage is TRBV15 and J usage is TRBJ2-5; possibly TRBD1 or TRBD2 for D (5 bases each). The germline V gene encodes CDR1 LNHNV and CDR2 YYDKDF (reference sequence). This CDR3 has 15 residues. With 0 bases removed from V and 5 bases from J, the gap between germline ends came to 13 bases. CDR3 sequence (DNA): TGTGCCACCAGCAGAGAATGGGACGGTTCGGAGACCCAGTACTTC. This sequence encodes CATSREWDGSETQYF.

Many counts were recorded for this clonotype. This chain uses TRBV7-6 with TRBJ2-7, with D unresolved. V was pared by 4 bases and J by 3 bases, with 19 bases between. The CDR3 has 16 amino acids. The germline V gene encodes CDR1 SGHVS and CDR2 FNYEAQ. CDR3 sequence reads: CASSSGEWPPYYEQYF. The CDR3 DNA is TGTGCCAGCAGCTCCGGTGAGTGGCCACCGTACTACGAGCAGTACTTC.

The gene calls are TRBV3-1 and TRBJ1-5, with 7 bases aligning to TRBD1. This CDR3 has 17 amino acids. With 0 bases clipped from V and 5 bases from J, the junction kept 10 bases outside the gene matches. Germline V CDR1 and CDR2: LGHDT, YNNKEL (reference sequence). CDR3 coding DNA: TGTGCCAGCAGCCAAGAGGTCCGCCGGGACAGCTATCAGCCCCAGCATTTT. Translated, it gives CASSQEVRRDSYQPQHF.

This clonotype was counted many times. The rearrangement joins TRBV20-1 to TRBJ2-1; D is possibly TRBD2 (5 bases). CDR3 length equals 11 residues. The germline V gene encodes CDR1 DFQATT and CDR2 SNEGSKA (reference sequence). V was clipped by 4 bases and J by 10 bases, with 11 bases between them. CDR3 nucleotide sequence: TGCAGTGCTACGGGGTTCGGGGAGCAGTTCTTC. Protein sequence: CSATGFGEQFF.

This clonotype has a handful of counts. This chain connects TRBV7-9 to TRBJ1-5, with D unclear. Trimming removed 5 bases from V and 5 bases from J, with 7 bases in between. The germline gives CDR1 SEHNR, CDR2 FQNEAQ (reference sequence). The CDR3 is made up of 12 amino acids. DNA for the CDR3: TGTGCCAGCAGCGCCGGCGATCAGCCCCAGCATTTT. This sequence encodes CASSAGDQPQHF. Complete variable domain (other parts from reference TRBV7-9 and TRBJ1-5): DTGVSQNPRHKITKRGQNVTFRCDPISEHNRLYWYRQTLGQGPEFLTYFQNEAQLEKSRLLSDRFSAERPKGSFSTLEIQRTEQGDSAMYLCASSAGDQPQHFGDGTRLSIL.

This clonotype was counted between two and nine times. The gene calls are TRBV7-2 and TRBJ2-2, with D perhaps matching TRBD1 (5 bases). The germline V gene has CDR1 SGHTA and CDR2 FQGNSA. The CDR3 is made up of 14 amino acids. Trimming stripped 7 bases from V and 3 bases from J, with 12 bases between. DNA for the CDR3: TGTGCCAGCATCAGAGACAGTTACACCGGGGAGCTGTTTTTT. It specifies CASIRDSYTGELFF. The variable domain in full, completed from reference TRBV7-2 and TRBJ2-2, reads GAGVSQSPSNKVTEKGKDVELRCDPISGHTALYWYRQSLGQGLEFLIYFQGNSAPDKSGLPSDRFSAERTGGSVSTLTIQRTQQEDSAVYLCASIRDSYTGELFFGEGSRLTVL.

The chain couples TRBV30 to TRBJ2-1; weak D call: TRBD2 (5 bases). Germline CDR1 is GTSNPN and CDR2 is SVGIG (reference sequence). The CDR3 sequence is 16 residues long. V lost 3 bases and J lost 0, with 15 bases in between. DNA for the CDR3: TGTGCCTGGAGCAGGACTGGTTCTGGCTCCTACAATGAGCAGTTCTTC. Encoded protein: CAWSRTGSGSYNEQFF.

The rearrangement uses TRBV27 and TRBJ2-7; D perhaps matches TRBD2 (6 bases). Between the trimmed V and J ends, which lost 2 bases and 0 bases, there was a span of 11 bases. The CDR3 extends over 15 amino acids. Germline V CDR1 and CDR2: MNHEY, SMNVEV (reference sequence). CDR3 sequence (DNA): TGTGCCAGCAGTTTACGGGGGATAGACTCCTACGAGCAGTACTTC. This codes for CASSLRGIDSYEQYF.

The V and J genes are TRBV5-8 and TRBJ2-5, with a tentative D call TRBD2 (6 bases). Germline CDR1 SGHTS, CDR2 YDEGEE. The CDR3 consists of 15 residues. Trimming stripped 1 base from V and 3 bases from J, with 13 bases between. In DNA, the CDR3 is TGTGCCAGCAGCTTGACGGGAGCCGGGAAAGAGACCCAGTACTTC. Amino acid sequence: CASSLTGAGKETQYF. Full variable domain (outside the CDR3, taken from reference TRBV5-8 and TRBJ2-5): EAGVTQSPTHLIKTRGQQATLRCSPISGHTSVYWYQQALGLGLQFLLWYDEGEERNRGNFPPRFSGRQFPNYSSELNVNALELEDSALYLCASSLTGAGKETQYFGPGTRLLVL.

This clonotype was seen a handful of times. The CDR3 loop is CASRAGTENTGELFF. The CDR3 nucleotides are TGCGCCAGCAGAGCCGGGACGGAGAACACCGGGGAGCTGTTTTTT. The genes are TRBV10-1 and TRBJ2-2; D may match TRBD1 or TRBD2 (5 bases each). CDR3 length: 15 amino acids. V was pared by 6 bases and J by 1 base, with 12 bases between. CDR1 and CDR2 from the germline V gene are WNHNN and SYGVQD (reference sequence).

This clonotype was seen only a few times. This chain connects TRBV27 to TRBJ2-2, with TRBD2 matching 7 bases. CDR3 length: 14 amino acids. The ends lost 9 bases at V and 1 base at J; junction bases unmatched: 5. Germline CDR1 MNHEY, CDR2 SMNVEV (reference sequence). The CDR3 region is CASHSGGNTGELFF. The CDR3 bases are TGTGCCAGTCACTCGGGAGGGAACACCGGGGAGCTGTTTTTT.

This clonotype was counted between two and nine times. The chain carries TRBV12-3 or TRBV12-4 and TRBJ2-2; no clear D gene. CDR3 length: 14 residues. Trimming removed 0 bases at V and 6 bases at J, with 8 bases between. The CDR3: CASSLAALSGELFF. The DNA of the CDR3 is TGTGCCAGCAGTTTAGCCGCCCTGTCCGGGGAGCTGTTTTTT.

The V gene is TRBV7-2, the J gene TRBJ2-1, with 9 bases that match TRBD2. Trimming removed 5 bases from V and 8 bases from J; junction bases left unmatched: 10. The CDR3 sequence is 15 residues long. Germline CDR1 is SGHTA and CDR2 is FQGNSA. DNA of the CDR3: TGTGCCAGCAGCCGCGGACTAGCGTCTGTCGATGAGCAGTTCTTC. Translation: CASSRGLASVDEQFF.

This clonotype was detected only a few times. The rearrangement uses TRBV6-2 or TRBV6-3 and TRBJ2-3, with D maybe TRBD2 (5 bases). V lost 4 bases, J lost 6 bases, and 14 bases lay in between. The CDR3 sequence is 14 residues long. Germline V gene data show CDR1 as MNHEY and CDR2 as SVGEGT. The DNA of the CDR3 is TGTGCCAGCAGTTCTTTCGGACTTGCTGATACGCAGTATTTT. Amino acids: CASSSFGLADTQYF.

This clonotype was seen a few times. The rearrangement uses TRBV18 and TRBJ1-1; 9 bases are shared with TRBD1. Losses at the gene ends were 4 bases for V and 1 base for J; bases not matched to a gene: 7. Germline CDR1 reads KGHSH; CDR2 reads LQKENI. The CDR3 runs to 16 residues. DNA for the CDR3: TGTGCCAGCTCACATCAACAGGGGGCGGCGAACACTGAAGCTTTCTTT. Translating gives CASSHQQGAANTEAFF.

J is TRBJ2-7 and V is TRBV27; D uncertain. The germline V gene has CDR1 MNHEY and CDR2 SMNVEV (reference sequence). This CDR3 is 13 amino acids long. V lost 3 bases, J lost 7 bases, and 13 bases lay in between. In DNA form, the CDR3 reads TGTGCCAGCAGTTTCAATAGGCTAGGAGAGCAGTACTTC. Protein product: CASSFNRLGEQYF.